This T cell receptor beta chain was profiled in a study of blood T cell repertoires in COVID-19. The germline gives CDR1 LNHDA, CDR2 SQIVND (reference sequence). The CDR3 runs to 16 residues. Trimming pared 3 bases from V and 1 base from J, leaving 10 bases between. Assay: immunoSEQ multiplex PCR; the TCRdb copy retains only in-frame clones and omits some. The repertoire consists of about 29,000 clones, with 84% occurring once and the leading ten covering roughly a tenth. What was sequenced was peripheral blood. This clonotype originated in a man of 80 years or more with active COVID-19. The chain has TRBV19 and TRBJ2-6; D might be TRBD2 (5 bases). The CDR3 DNA follows: TGTGCCAGTAGTATGGGTCGGAGGTCTGGGGCCAACGTCCTGACTTTC. It is translated as CASSMGRRSGANVLTF.